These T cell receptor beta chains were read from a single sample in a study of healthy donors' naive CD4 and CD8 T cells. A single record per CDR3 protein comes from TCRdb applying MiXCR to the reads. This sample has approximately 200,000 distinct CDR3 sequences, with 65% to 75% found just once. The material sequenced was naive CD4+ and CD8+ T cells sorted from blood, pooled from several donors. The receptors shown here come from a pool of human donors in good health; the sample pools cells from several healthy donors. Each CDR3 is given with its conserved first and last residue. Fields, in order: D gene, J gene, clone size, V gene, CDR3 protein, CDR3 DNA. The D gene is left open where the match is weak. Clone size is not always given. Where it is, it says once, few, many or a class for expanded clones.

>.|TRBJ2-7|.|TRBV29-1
CSVEYDELNAYEQYF
TGCAGCGTTGAATACGATGAGCTAAACGCCTACGAGCAGTACTTC
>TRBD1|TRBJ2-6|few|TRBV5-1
CASSSPGGSQIRRSGANVLTF
TGCGCCAGCAGCTCCCCAGGGGGCAGCCAGATAAGACGCTCTGGGGCCAACGTCCTGACTTTC
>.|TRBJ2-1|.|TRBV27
CASSSGGTYNEQFF
TGTGCCAGCAGTTCCGGGGGAACCTACAATGAGCAGTTCTTC
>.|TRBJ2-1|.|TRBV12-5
CASGLADTRTTYNEQFF
TGTGCTAGTGGTTTGGCAGACACTAGGACAACCTACAATGAGCAGTTCTTC
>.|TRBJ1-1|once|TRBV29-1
CSVRVPTAEAFF
TGCAGCGTTCGTGTTCCGACAGCTGAAGCTTTCTTT
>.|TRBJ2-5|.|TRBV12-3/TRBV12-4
CASSPRVWGGETQYF
TGTGCCAGCAGCCCAAGGGTTTGGGGCGGAGAGACCCAGTACTTC
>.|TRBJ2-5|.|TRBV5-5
CASSLSLPETQYF
TGTGCCAGCAGCTTGAGCCTACCAGAGACCCAGTACTTC
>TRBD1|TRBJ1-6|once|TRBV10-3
CATRRTGEDSPLHF
TGTGCCACCAGGCGGACAGGGGAGGACTCACCCCTCCACTTT
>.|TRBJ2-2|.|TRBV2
CASRVDRRNTGELFF
TGTGCCAGCAGGGTCGACAGGAGGAACACCGGGGAGCTGTTTTTT
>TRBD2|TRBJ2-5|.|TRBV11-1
CASSTLAGPQETQYF
TGTGCCAGCAGCACCTTAGCGGGGCCACAAGAGACCCAGTACTTC
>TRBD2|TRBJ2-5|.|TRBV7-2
CASSLVLAGGPETQYF
TGTGCCAGCAGCTTAGTACTAGCGGGAGGGCCGGAGACCCAGTACTTC
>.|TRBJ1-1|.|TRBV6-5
CATLRGDTEAFF
TGTGCCACCCTTCGGGGGGACACTGAAGCTTTCTTT
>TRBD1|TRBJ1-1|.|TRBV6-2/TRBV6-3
CASSYRQGEKKNTEAFF
TGTGCCAGCAGTTACAGGCAGGGGGAGAAGAAGAACACTGAAGCTTTCTTT
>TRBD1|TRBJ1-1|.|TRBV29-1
CSVVGGSDSEAFF
TGCAGCGTTGTAGGGGGCTCGGACAGTGAAGCTTTCTTT